A selection of T cell receptor beta chains follows, all from one sample in a study of CD8 T cells in ankylosing spondylitis. TCRdb re-analysed the 5' RACE reads in MiXCR, keeping a single row per CDR3 protein. The sample consists of 150,000 to 250,000 distinct CDR3 sequences, roughly 13% of them appearing once. Sequencing was done on a sample of blood, either unsorted or a sorted T cell fraction (not recorded which). All receptors come from a male donor with ankylosing spondylitis or in good health (not recorded which). Each CDR3 is given with its conserved first and last residue. Each record gives: D gene, clone size, V gene, J gene, CDR3 DNA, CDR3 protein. A D gene is named only where the DNA matches it firmly. Clone size appears in some rows only: once, few, many, or a class for an expanded clone.

TRBD1	-	TRBV10-1	TRBJ2-3	TGCGCCAGCAGTGAGACAGGGGGCGTAGGGGCAGATACGCAGTATTTT	CASSETGGVGADTQYF
-	few	TRBV5-1	TRBJ2-2	TGCGCCAGCAGCTTGGGTACTGGCTCGGCGATGAACACCGGGGAGCTGTTTTTT	CASSLGTGSAMNTGELFF
TRBD1	-	TRBV15	TRBJ2-5	TGTGCCACCAGCAGAACCCAAGGGACAGGGGGTTCAGAGACCCAGTACTTC	CATSRTQGTGGSETQYF
TRBD1	many	TRBV9	TRBJ2-7	TGTGCCAGCAGCGAGGGGACAGGGGGCTACGAGCAGTACTTC	CASSEGTGGYEQYF
-	few	TRBV11-2	TRBJ2-7	TGTGCCAGCAGCTTAGACGGGTGGGTCAGCTCCTACGAGCAGTACTTC	CASSLDGWVSSYEQYF
-	once	TRBV6-2/TRBV6-3	TRBJ2-5	TGTGCCAGCAGTTCCCCTAACTCGGTGGCTAGTGGTGTAGAGACCCAGTACTTC	CASSSPNSVASGVETQYF
TRBD1	few	TRBV10-3	TRBJ1-1	TGTGCCATTCGGACAGGCATTGGCACTGAAGCTTTCTTT	CAIRTGIGTEAFF
-	-	TRBV29-1	TRBJ1-2	TGCAGCGTTGTGTTACAAGGTGGCTACACCTTC	CSVVLQGGYTF
-	few	TRBV2	TRBJ1-6	TGTGCCAGCAGTGAAATGGGGAGCTCCTATAATTCACCCCTCCACTTT	CASSEMGSSYNSPLHF
TRBD2	-	TRBV4-2	TRBJ2-3	TGTGCCAGCAGCCAAGAAGGAAGTGGGACTAGCGGGGGGTCGGATACGCAGTATTTT	CASSQEGSGTSGGSDTQYF
-	few	TRBV9	TRBJ2-3	TGTGCCAGCAGCGTGGAGGGAAGGGGAACAGATACGCAGTATTTT	CASSVEGRGTDTQYF
TRBD1	-	TRBV27	TRBJ2-2	TGTGCCAGCAGTCCCTCCAGGGGGCCCACCGGGGAGCTGTTTTTT	CASSPSRGPTGELFF
-	few	TRBV7-9	TRBJ2-2	TGTGCCAGCAGCCGGGAGCATTCCGGGGAGCTGTTTTTT	CASSREHSGELFF
-	-	TRBV11-2	TRBJ2-7	TGTGCCAGCAGCTTTCCGGGACGGACCTACGAGCAGTACTTC	CASSFPGRTYEQYF